The next 29 T cell receptor beta chains were all read from a single sample in a study of shared clonotypes between healthy human individuals. Profiled with immunoSEQ multiplex PCR; TCRdb holds only in-frame clones, not every one. The sample has 600,000 to 750,000 clones; roughly 91% are singletons. Sequencing input: memory CD8+ T cells from PBMCs. Noted subset: CD45RO+ cells pooled with CCR7-negative TemRA cells. Receptor source: a man between 18 and 29 years old in good health. Some clones in this sample may be carry-over from other donors' samples.

This rearrangement joins TRBV2 to TRBJ1-5, with D unclear. The CDR3 extends over 14 amino acids. Germline-derived CDR1 and CDR2 are SNHLY and FYNNEI. V was pared by 4 bases and J by 6 bases, with 13 bases between. CDR3: CASSGSKGPQPQHF. The CDR3 DNA reads as TGTGCCAGCAGTGGGAGTAAAGGACCTCAGCCCCAGCATTTT.

Here the CDR3 reads CASRSTGVNYEQYF. The CDR3 DNA sequence: TGTGCCAGCAGGTCAACCGGGGTAAACTACGAGCAGTACTTC. J is TRBJ2-7 and V is TRBV6-1, with D perhaps TRBD2 (5 bases). V was shortened by 6 bases and J by 3 bases, with 15 bases between the two germline ends. Germline CDR1 and CDR2: MNHNS and SASEGT. This CDR3 has 14 residues.

V usage is TRBV11-1 and J usage is TRBJ2-7; D remains unclear. The CDR3 sequence is 16 residues long. Germline assignment: CDR1 SGHAT and CDR2 FQDESV (reference sequence). With 5 bases removed from V and 0 bases from J, the gap between germline ends came to 17 bases. The CDR3 reads CASSPRVGSSSYEQYF. As DNA, the CDR3 is TGTGCCAGCAGCCCTAGGGTGGGCAGTAGCTCCTACGAGCAGTACTTC. The whole variable domain, remainder taken from reference TRBV11-1 and TRBJ2-7, is EAEVAQSPRYKITEKSQAVAFWCDPISGHATLYWYRQILGQGPELLVQFQDESVVDDSQLPKDRFSAERLKGVDSTLKIQPAELGDSAMYLCASSPRVGSSSYEQYFGPGTRLTVT.

CDR3 protein: CASSHRTVQETQYF. The CDR3, as DNA: TGTGCCAGCAGCCACCGGACAGTACAAGAGACCCAGTACTTC. This chain links TRBV7-9 with TRBJ2-5, with D maybe TRBD1 (6 bases). In germline, CDR1 is SEHNR, CDR2 FQNEAQ (reference sequence). This CDR3 comprises 14 residues. The V gene lost 5 bases and the J gene lost 2 bases, with 12 bases spanning the gap.

V usage is TRBV11-1 and J usage is TRBJ1-1, with 12 bases aligning to TRBD1. J was trimmed by 4 bases and V by 5 bases; bases with no gene match: 5. The CDR3 loop spans 15 amino acids. Germline loops: CDR1 SGHAT, CDR2 FQDESV (reference sequence). For the CDR3, the DNA is TGTGCCAGCAGCCTGGGACAGGGGGCGATCACTGAAGCTTTCTTT. Translation: CASSLGQGAITEAFF.

The chain recombines TRBV19 with TRBJ1-3; 9 bases are a match to TRBD1. The CDR3 contains 19 residues. With V trimmed by 6 bases and J by 2 bases, 17 bases remained unmatched. Germline V gene data show CDR1 as LNHDA and CDR2 as SQIVND (reference sequence). CDR3 nucleotide sequence: TGTGCCAGTAGACAACCTCGGGACAGGGCCGACTTGGCTGGAAACACCATATATTTT. Protein: CASRQPRDRADLAGNTIYF.

This sequence joins TRBV5-6 and TRBJ2-7; D is unresolved. The CDR3 has 15 residues. Germline CDR1 and CDR2: SGHDT and YYEEEE. Trimming pared 4 bases from V and 0 bases from J, leaving 14 bases between. CDR3 residues: CASSLDTHLSYEQYF. In DNA, the CDR3 is TGTGCCAGCAGCCTAGATACCCACCTCTCCTACGAGCAGTACTTC.

V usage is TRBV15 and J usage is TRBJ1-2; TRBD1 agrees at 8 bases. J was trimmed by 10 bases and V by 0 bases; bases with no gene match: 7. The germline V gene encodes CDR1 LNHNV and CDR2 YYDKDF (reference sequence). The CDR3 length is 14 residues. The CDR3 bases are TGTGCCACCAGCAGAGAGGGCAGGGGGCCAGACTACACCTTC. As protein: CATSREGRGPDYTF.

The chain carries TRBV7-2 and TRBJ2-5; 7 bases agree with TRBD1. The germline V gene encodes CDR1 SGHTA and CDR2 FQGNSA. With 5 bases clipped from V and 5 bases from J, the junction kept 11 bases outside the gene matches. The CDR3 has 15 residues. The CDR3 region has the DNA TGTGCCAGCAGCCAAGGGACAGCTAATGCGGAGACCCAGTACTTC. Translated, it gives CASSQGTANAETQYF.

The V call is TRBV29-1, the J call TRBJ2-1, with 7 positions matching TRBD1. CDR1 is SQVTM and CDR2 is ANQGSEA in the germline V gene. The CDR3 extends over 14 amino acids. V was clipped by 4 bases and J by 2 bases; unmatched bases: 5. CDR3 residues: CSVGDRDPYNEQFF. CDR3 DNA sequence: TGCAGCGTTGGAGACAGGGACCCCTACAATGAGCAGTTCTTC.

The J gene is TRBJ1-1, the V gene TRBV27, with 11 bases lining up with TRBD1. V lost 0 bases, J lost 5 bases, and 5 bases stayed unmatched. CDR1 and CDR2 from the germline V gene are MNHEY and SMNVEV (reference sequence). The CDR3 is made up of 16 amino acids. CDR3 in amino acids: CASSLSGTGGLTEAFF. The CDR3 DNA sequence: TGTGCCAGCAGTTTATCCGGGACAGGGGGGTTGACTGAAGCTTTCTTT.

The chain has TRBV4-1 and TRBJ2-3, with 7 bases matching TRBD2. CDR1 MGHRA and CDR2 YSYEKL come from the germline V gene. V shed 1 base and J 4 bases; nucleotides not matched to a gene: 8. The CDR3 sequence is 16 residues long. In DNA, the CDR3 is TGCGCCAGCAGCCAAGTTAGAGCGGGATGGGCAGATACGCAGTATTTT. It encodes CASSQVRAGWADTQYF.

The gene calls are TRBV27 and TRBJ2-1; 7 bases fit TRBD1. V shed 0 bases and J 0 bases; nucleotides not matched to a gene: 2. This CDR3 spans 16 amino acids. Germline V gene data show CDR1 as MNHEY and CDR2 as SMNVEV (reference sequence). DNA of the CDR3: TGTGCCAGCAGTTTATCTGCAGGGGGCTCCTACAATGAGCAGTTCTTC. Translated: CASSLSAGGSYNEQFF.

V is TRBV27 and J is TRBJ2-1; D call uncertain. The CDR3 covers 11 residues. The V gene lost 2 bases and the J gene lost 5 bases, with 1 base spanning the gap. Germline V CDR1 and CDR2: MNHEY, SMNVEV (reference sequence). CDR3 sequence reads: CASSLNNEQFF. CDR3 nucleotide sequence: TGTGCCAGCAGTTTAAACAATGAGCAGTTCTTC.

A single count supports this clone. The chain combines TRBV7-9 with TRBJ2-3; D ambiguous. V was cut by 5 bases and J by 6 bases, with 18 bases left in between. Germline V gives CDR1 SEHNR, CDR2 FQNEAQ (reference sequence). CDR3 length: 15 amino acids. As DNA, the CDR3 is TGTGCCAGCAGCCTGGCCCCACGCCCCGCCGATACGCAGTATTTT. Amino acid sequence: CASSLAPRPADTQYF.

About this clone itself: The likely explanation is a read error, given a far larger clone one base away. Other DNA sequences of this sample code for an identical CDR3. CDR3 DNA: TGTGCCAGCAGTTTCTACGAGCAGTACTTC. Residues: CASSFYEQYF. The chain joins TRBV6-5 to TRBJ2-7; D uncertain. Between the trimmed V and J ends, which lost 4 bases and 3 bases, there was a span of 1 base. The CDR3 covers 10 residues. Germline lookup yields CDR1 MNHEY and CDR2 SVGAGI.

The gene calls are TRBV25-1 and TRBJ1-1, with D tentatively TRBD1 (6 bases). The CDR3 has 13 residues. V dropped 8 bases and J dropped 5 bases, with 15 bases sitting between them. CDR1 and CDR2 (germline): MGHDK, SYGVNS. This CDR3 reads CASGIGRGTEAFF. In nucleotides, the CDR3 is TGTGCCAGCGGCATAGGGAGGGGGACTGAAGCTTTCTTT.

The J gene is TRBJ2-1, the V gene TRBV7-9; TRBD2 matches 8 bases. CDR1 is SEHNR and CDR2 is FQNEAQ in the germline V gene (reference sequence). This CDR3 region has 15 residues. The J segment lost 3 bases and the V segment lost 5 bases, leaving 6 bases of the junction unmatched. The CDR3 DNA reads TGTGCCAGCAGCCTATCTAGCGGGCTCTACAATGAGCAGTTCTTC. It translates to CASSLSSGLYNEQFF.

This chain connects TRBV7-9 to TRBJ2-2; TRBD2 aligns across 7 bases. Germline V gene sequence: CDR1 SEHNR, CDR2 FQNEAQ (reference sequence). V was clipped by 5 bases and J by 3 bases; unmatched bases: 9. CDR3 length equals 16 residues. The CDR3 sequence is CASSQRRGRDTGELFF. The CDR3 coding sequence is TGTGCCAGCAGCCAGAGGCGCGGGAGAGACACCGGGGAGCTGTTTTTT.

V and J are TRBV27 and TRBJ2-7, with D perhaps TRBD1 (6 bases). This CDR3 contains 16 residues. Trimming stripped 5 bases from V and 0 bases from J, with 17 bases between. The germline V gene has CDR1 MNHEY and CDR2 SMNVEV (reference sequence). Here the CDR3 DNA reads TGTGCCAGCAGTGCTCGACAGGCGCTGGCCTCCTACGAGCAGTACTTC. Translated: CASSARQALASYEQYF.

The chain links TRBV7-9 to TRBJ1-1; no definite D call. The germline CDR1 and CDR2 sequences are SEHNR and FQNEAQ (reference sequence). V was cut by 1 base and J by 3 bases, with 12 bases left in between. This CDR3 contains 15 residues. For the CDR3, the DNA is TGTGCCAGCAGCTTAGGTGTCGGAGGGTACACTGAAGCTTTCTTT. It encodes CASSLGVGGYTEAFF.

The rearrangement uses TRBV4-3 and TRBJ2-7; TRBD1 is a possible D gene (5 bases). This CDR3 is built from 15 residues. V was shortened by 0 bases and J by 2 bases, with 11 bases between the two germline ends. The germline V gene has CDR1 LGHNA and CDR2 YSLEER. Here the CDR3 DNA reads TGCGCCAGCAGCCAAGACCCAGGGCCGACCTACGAGCAGTACTTC. As protein: CASSQDPGPTYEQYF.

This chain links TRBV27 with TRBJ1-1; 10 bases fit TRBD1. Germline loops: CDR1 MNHEY, CDR2 SMNVEV (reference sequence). The CDR3 is 16 amino acids. V lost 3 bases, J lost 5 bases, and 9 bases stayed unmatched. The CDR3 nucleotides read TGTGCCAGCAGTTTTTCTATCGGGACAGGGGATACTGAAGCTTTCTTT. Translation: CASSFSIGTGDTEAFF.

V and J are TRBV4-1 and TRBJ1-1, with D perhaps TRBD1 (5 bases). The CDR3 is 12 residues long. Trimming stripped 0 bases from V and 10 bases from J, with 9 bases between. The germline V gene has CDR1 MGHRA and CDR2 YSYEKL. CDR3 in amino acids: CASSQDHRGAFF. CDR3 in DNA: TGCGCCAGCAGCCAAGATCATAGGGGAGCTTTCTTT.

This chain uses TRBV28 with TRBJ2-4; D is ambiguous. Germline V gives CDR1 MDHEN, CDR2 SYDVKM. V gave up 6 bases and J gave up 0 bases, with 9 bases separating them. The CDR3 spans 14 residues. As DNA, the CDR3 is TGTGCCAGCAGCACGGTGCTAGCCAAAAACATTCAGTACTTC. Translated: CASSTVLAKNIQYF.

J is TRBJ1-1 and V is TRBV28, with D uncertain. Looked up from germline, CDR1 is MDHEN and CDR2 is SYDVKM. This CDR3 is 13 amino acids long. V was shortened by 2 bases and J by 5 bases, with 9 bases between the two germline ends. As DNA, the CDR3 is TGTGCCAGCAGTTTAGCCTGGGAGACTGAAGCTTTCTTT. It encodes CASSLAWETEAFF.

This chain uses TRBV10-2 with TRBJ1-5; maybe TRBD1 (5 bases). This CDR3 is built from 14 residues. With 6 bases removed from V and 2 bases from J, the gap between germline ends came to 11 bases. The germline CDR1 and CDR2 sequences are WSHSY and SAAADI. In DNA form, the CDR3 reads TGCGCCAGCAGCGTTGTGGGGGGCAATCAGCCCCAGCATTTT. Encoded protein: CASSVVGGNQPQHF.

The chain recombines TRBV2 with TRBJ2-3, with 7 bases lining up with TRBD1. Trimming at V came to 7 bases and at J to 2 bases, leaving 9 bases not matched to a gene. This CDR3 is built from 15 residues. Germline assignment: CDR1 SNHLY and CDR2 FYNNEI. CDR3 bases: TGTGCCAGCAATACCGGGACAGCTTACACAGATACGCAGTATTTT. This sequence encodes CASNTGTAYTDTQYF.

The chain links TRBV9 to TRBJ2-7, with 10 bases that match TRBD2. This CDR3 is built from 15 residues. Looked up from germline, CDR1 is SGDLS and CDR2 is YYNGEE. V was pared by 3 bases and J by 2 bases, with 5 bases of the junction left unmatched. DNA of the CDR3: TGTGCCAGCAGCGGAGGACTAGCGGATACCTACGAGCAGTACTTC. Protein: CASSGGLADTYEQYF.